This passage covers 7 T cell receptor beta chains from one sample sequenced in a study of preoperative IRX-2 immunotherapy in early breast cancer. Assay: immunoSEQ multiplex PCR; the TCRdb copy retains only in-frame clones and omits some. The sample yields some 32,000 clones, about four fifths seen once. Treatment reported: preoperative locoregional IRX-2 cytokine immunotherapy. This sample comprised lymph node tissue, obtained from a patient treated with IRX-2 immunotherapy. Source of these receptors: a human donor with breast cancer.

V is TRBV29-1 and J is TRBJ2-7; 8 bases are shared with TRBD1. Unmatched junction bases numbered 11, after V lost 6 bases and J lost 7 bases. The CDR3 totals 13 residues. Germline values: CDR1 SQVTM, CDR2 ANQGSEA. CDR3 nucleotides: TGCAGCGTAGCGACAGGGGCCTACGCAGAGCAGTACTTC. Protein: CSVATGAYAEQYF.

This clone was seen a handful of times. The J gene is TRBJ1-3, the V gene TRBV30; no reliable D call. Germline V lookup: CDR1 GTSNPN, CDR2 SVGIG (reference sequence). This CDR3 comprises 15 residues. The V end lost 4 bases, the J end lost 3 bases, and 16 bases lay between the germline ends. DNA of the CDR3: TGTGCCTGGATCCCCGGGTCTCCCGTTGGAAACACCATATATTTT. Amino acids: CAWIPGSPVGNTIYF.

The chain recombines TRBV14 with TRBJ1-2; D is uncertain. Germline loops: CDR1 SGHDN, CDR2 FVKESK. The CDR3 has 13 amino acids. Trimming took 4 bases from V and 7 from J, leaving 13 bases between them. The CDR3 reads CASSPERARGYTF. The CDR3 nucleotides are TGTGCCAGCAGCCCCGAGAGGGCGCGTGGCTACACCTTC.

This rearrangement joins TRBV5-1 to TRBJ2-5; 7 bases map to TRBD2. The CDR3 spans 15 residues. Germline lookup yields CDR1 SGHRS and CDR2 YFSETQ. After removal of 4 bases from V and 1 base from J, the junction contained 7 bases not matched to a gene. The CDR3 DNA sequence: TGCGCCAGCAGCGAGGCTAGCGGAAGCCAAGAGACCCAGTACTTC. Translation gives CASSEASGSQETQYF.

This chain joins TRBV18 and TRBJ1-1; D gene ambiguous. V was trimmed by 6 bases and J by 4 bases, leaving 18 bases between them. Germline V gene lookup returns CDR1 KGHSH and CDR2 LQKENI. The CDR3 is made up of 15 amino acids. The CDR3 nucleotides read TGTGCCAGCTCTCCTCTCGTACCGGCGGGCACTGAAGCTTTCTTT. Its protein product is CASSPLVPAGTEAFF.

This clone was seen more than once but under ten times. The chain couples TRBV19 to TRBJ2-1; the match to TRBD2 covers 13 bases. This CDR3 spans 19 amino acids. In germline, CDR1 is LNHDA, CDR2 SQIVND (reference sequence). The J segment lost 5 bases and the V segment lost 4 bases, leaving 14 bases of the junction unmatched. CDR3 loop: CASSTPLTSGGIWNNEQFF. CDR3 coding DNA: TGTGCCAGTAGTACCCCCTTGACTAGCGGGGGGATTTGGAACAATGAGCAGTTCTTC.

This chain uses TRBV6-8 with TRBJ1-6; no clear D. The CDR3 loop spans 15 amino acids. V was cut by 5 bases and J by 6 bases, with 14 bases left in between. Germline V gene lookup returns CDR1 MNHGY and CDR2 SAAAGT. The CDR3 reads CASSVSRRINSPLHF. The CDR3 region has the DNA TGTGCCAGCAGTGTGTCTCGACGGATTAATTCACCCCTCCACTTT.